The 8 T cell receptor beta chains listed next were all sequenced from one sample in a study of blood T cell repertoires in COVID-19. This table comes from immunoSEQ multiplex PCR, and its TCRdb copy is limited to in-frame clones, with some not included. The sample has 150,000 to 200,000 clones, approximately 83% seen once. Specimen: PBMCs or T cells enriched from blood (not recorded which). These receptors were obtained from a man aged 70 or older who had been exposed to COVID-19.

CDR3 residues: CASSIDEKLAGLRELFF. The CDR3 DNA reads TGTGCCAGTAGTATAGATGAAAAGTTGGCAGGGCTCCGGGAGCTGTTTTTT. V is TRBV19 and J is TRBJ2-2, with TRBD1 as a possible D gene (5 bases). The V end was cut by 0 bases, the J end by 9 bases, with 20 bases between. Germline loops: CDR1 LNHDA, CDR2 SQIVND (reference sequence). The CDR3 covers 17 residues.

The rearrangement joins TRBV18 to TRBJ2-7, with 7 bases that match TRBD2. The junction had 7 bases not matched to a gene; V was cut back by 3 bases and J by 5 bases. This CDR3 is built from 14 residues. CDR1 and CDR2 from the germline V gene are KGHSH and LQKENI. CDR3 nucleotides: TGTGCCAGCTCACCTCAATTGGGACTACACGAGCAGTACTTC. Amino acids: CASSPQLGLHEQYF.

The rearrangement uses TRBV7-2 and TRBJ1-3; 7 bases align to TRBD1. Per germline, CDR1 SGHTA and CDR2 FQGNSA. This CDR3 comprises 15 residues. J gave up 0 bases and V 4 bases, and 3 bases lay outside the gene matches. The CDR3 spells CASSSDRVSGNTIYF. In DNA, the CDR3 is TGTGCCAGCAGCTCCGACAGGGTCTCTGGAAACACCATATATTTT. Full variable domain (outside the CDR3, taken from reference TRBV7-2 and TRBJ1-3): GAGVSQSPSNKVTEKGKDVELRCDPISGHTALYWYRQSLGQGLEFLIYFQGNSAPDKSGLPSDRFSAERTGGSVSTLTIQRTQQEDSAVYLCASSSDRVSGNTIYFGEGSWLTVV.

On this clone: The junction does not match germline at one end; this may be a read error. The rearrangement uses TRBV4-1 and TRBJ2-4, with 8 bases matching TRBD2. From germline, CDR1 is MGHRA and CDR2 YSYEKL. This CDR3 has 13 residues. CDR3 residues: CASSQDPLLAANF. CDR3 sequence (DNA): TGCGCCAGCAGCCAAGACCCATTACTAGCGGCTAACTTC.

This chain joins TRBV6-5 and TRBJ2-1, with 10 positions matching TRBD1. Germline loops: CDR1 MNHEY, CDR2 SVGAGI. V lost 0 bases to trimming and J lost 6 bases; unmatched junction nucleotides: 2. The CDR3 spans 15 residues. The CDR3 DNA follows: TGTGCCAGCAGTTACTCAAGGACAGGGGGCAATGAGCAGTTCTTC. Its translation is CASSYSRTGGNEQFF.

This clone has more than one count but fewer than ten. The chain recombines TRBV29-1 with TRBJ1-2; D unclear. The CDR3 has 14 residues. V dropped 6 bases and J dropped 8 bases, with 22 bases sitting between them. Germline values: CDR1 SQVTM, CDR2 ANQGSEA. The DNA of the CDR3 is TGCAGCGTAGTACCGGTCGGGAGGGTGGAAGGCTACACCTTC. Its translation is CSVVPVGRVEGYTF.

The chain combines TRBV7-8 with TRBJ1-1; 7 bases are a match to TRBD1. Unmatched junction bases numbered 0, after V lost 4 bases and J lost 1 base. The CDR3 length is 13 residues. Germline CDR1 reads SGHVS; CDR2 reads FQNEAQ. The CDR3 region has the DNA TGTGCCAGCAGCTCAGGGGGGAACACTGAAGCTTTCTTT. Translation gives CASSSGGNTEAFF.

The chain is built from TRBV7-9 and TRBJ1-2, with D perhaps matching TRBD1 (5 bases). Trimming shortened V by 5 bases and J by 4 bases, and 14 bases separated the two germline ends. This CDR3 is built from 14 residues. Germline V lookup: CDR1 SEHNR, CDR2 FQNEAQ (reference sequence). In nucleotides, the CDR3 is TGTGCCAGCAGCCCCCCGGGGGTGGCCTATGGCTACACCTTC. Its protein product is CASSPPGVAYGYTF.